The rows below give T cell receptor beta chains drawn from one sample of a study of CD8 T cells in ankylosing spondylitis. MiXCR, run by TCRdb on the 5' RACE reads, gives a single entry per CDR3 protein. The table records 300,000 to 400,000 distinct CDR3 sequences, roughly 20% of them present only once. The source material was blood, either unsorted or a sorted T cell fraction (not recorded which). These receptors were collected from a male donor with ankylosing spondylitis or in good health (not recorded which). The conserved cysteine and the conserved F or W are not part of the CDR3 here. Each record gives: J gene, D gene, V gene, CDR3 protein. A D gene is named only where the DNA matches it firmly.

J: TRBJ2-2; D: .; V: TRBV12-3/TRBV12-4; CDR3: ASRALGGPNTGELF
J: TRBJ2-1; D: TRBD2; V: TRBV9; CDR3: ASDTSGGRDEQF
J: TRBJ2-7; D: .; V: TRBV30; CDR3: AWMGWGSYEQY
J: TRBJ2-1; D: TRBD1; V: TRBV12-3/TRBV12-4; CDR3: ASRQGQGNEQF
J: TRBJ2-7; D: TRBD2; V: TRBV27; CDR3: ASSFSSGSYEQY
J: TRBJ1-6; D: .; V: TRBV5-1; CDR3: SSSLRGGGNSPLH
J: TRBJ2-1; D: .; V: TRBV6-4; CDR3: ASSHGGEPYNEQF
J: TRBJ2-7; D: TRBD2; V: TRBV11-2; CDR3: ASSLTLLANNEQY
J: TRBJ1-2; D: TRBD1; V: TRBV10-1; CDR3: ASTLSFRDRASTPRGYT
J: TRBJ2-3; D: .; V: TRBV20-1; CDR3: SARDTWDLSGTQY
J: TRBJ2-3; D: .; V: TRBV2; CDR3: ASIGPDSTGDTQY
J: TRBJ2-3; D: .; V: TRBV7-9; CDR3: ASSLSTPDTQY
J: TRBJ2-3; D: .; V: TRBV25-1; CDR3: ASSDGLGDTQY
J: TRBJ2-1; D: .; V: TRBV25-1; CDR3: ASSPSGSSYNEQF
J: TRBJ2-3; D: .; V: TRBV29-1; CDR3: SVEESPDTQY
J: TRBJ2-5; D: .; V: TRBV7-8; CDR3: ASSLAPSPTYQETQY
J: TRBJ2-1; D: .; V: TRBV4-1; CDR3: ASSQEGSLGGYLDEQF
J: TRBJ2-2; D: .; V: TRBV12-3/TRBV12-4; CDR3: ASSSVGGGELF
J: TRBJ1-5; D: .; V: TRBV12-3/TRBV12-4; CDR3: ASSFTGMSNQPQH
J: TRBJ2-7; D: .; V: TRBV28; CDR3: ASALISYEQY